One sample yielded the 23 T cell receptor beta chains listed below, sequenced in a study of cytomegalovirus exposure and HLA in healthy donors. A multiplex PCR was run with 60 Vbeta primers and 13 Jbeta primers. Here immunoSEQ multiplex PCR was the method, and the copy in TCRdb shows in-frame clones only, minus some. Of about 76,000 clones in the sample, just under 80% were seen once. Sequenced sample: PBMCs. Receptors originate from a woman aged 40 to 50 in good health and CMV-seropositive.

This rearrangement joins TRBV5-1 to TRBJ1-6; maybe TRBD1 (5 bases). The CDR3 runs to 15 residues. Trimming took off 4 bases at V and 5 bases at J, with 13 bases between the two ends. The germline V gene has CDR1 SGHRS and CDR2 YFSETQ. The CDR3 sequence: CASSTAGFDNSPLHF. The CDR3 nucleotides are TGCGCCAGCAGCACCGCAGGGTTCGATAATTCACCCCTCCACTTT.

This chain uses TRBV29-1 with TRBJ1-4; 7 bases align to TRBD1. The CDR3 runs 14 residues. With 5 bases clipped from V and 4 bases from J, the junction kept 7 bases outside the gene matches. Germline V lookup: CDR1 SQVTM, CDR2 ANQGSEA. CDR3 bases: TGCAGCGTTCAATCGACAGGGAATAATGAAAAACTGTTTTTT. Its protein is CSVQSTGNNEKLFF. The full variable domain, rest sourced from reference TRBV29-1 and TRBJ1-4, is SAVISQKPSRDICQRGTSLTIQCQVDSQVTMMFWYRQQPGQSLTLIATANQGSEATYESGFVIDKFPISRPNLTFSTLTVSNMSPEDSSIYLCSVQSTGNNEKLFFGSGTQLSVL.

This clone was observed once. The chain has TRBV11-2 and TRBJ1-3; D unresolved. The ends were cut back, 2 bases at V and 4 bases at J, with 6 bases in the middle. The CDR3 extends over 13 amino acids. Germline CDR1 reads SGHAT; CDR2 reads FQNNGV. The CDR3 loop reads CASSLIQGNTIYF. The DNA of the CDR3 is TGTGCCAGCAGCTTAATTCAAGGAAACACCATATATTTT.

The J gene is TRBJ2-3, the V gene TRBV5-6; D uncertain. Trimming pared 2 bases from V and 0 bases from J, leaving 13 bases between. The CDR3 covers 16 residues. CDR1 is SGHDT, CDR2 YYEEEE, per germline. This CDR3 is CASSFIGAPSTDTQYF. The CDR3 DNA sequence: TGTGCCAGCAGCTTTATCGGTGCACCTAGCACAGATACGCAGTATTTT. The full variable domain, with the rest looked up from reference TRBV5-6 and TRBJ2-3, is DAGVTQSPTHLIKTRGQQVTLRCSPKSGHDTVSWYQQALGQGPQFIFQYYEEEERQRGNFPDRFSGHQFPNYSSELNVNALLLGDSALYLCASSFIGAPSTDTQYFGPGTRLTVL.

The chain carries TRBV20-1 and TRBJ2-1, with D maybe TRBD2 (5 bases). The CDR3 has 11 residues. Between the trimmed V and J ends, which lost 3 bases and 12 bases, there was a span of 12 bases. Germline CDR1 reads DFQATT; CDR2 reads SNEGSKA (reference sequence). This CDR3 is CSASGGDMQFF. Here the CDR3 DNA reads TGCAGTGCTAGCGGAGGCGACATGCAGTTCTTC.

The rearrangement joins TRBV7-2 to TRBJ2-7, with D perhaps matching TRBD2 (5 bases). V shed 3 bases and J shed 6 bases, with 18 bases lying between them. The CDR3 loop spans 15 amino acids. The germline V gene has CDR1 SGHTA and CDR2 FQGNSA. The CDR3 sequence is CASSLVTGSPSEQYF. Written as DNA, the CDR3 is TGTGCCAGCAGCTTGGTGACGGGGAGCCCTAGCGAGCAGTACTTC.

About this clone: A junction boundary mismatches the germline segment, possibly from a read error. The chain has TRBV7-9 and TRBJ2-7; 7 nucleotides match TRBD2. CDR1 SEHNR and CDR2 FQNEAQ come from the germline V gene (reference sequence). CDR3 length equals 11 residues. The CDR3 spells CASSLGGGADF. DNA of the CDR3: TGTGCCAGCAGCTTAGGGGGAGGGGCGGACTTC.

There are a few counts of this clone. This sequence joins TRBV2 and TRBJ1-2, with a tentative D call TRBD1 (5 bases). This CDR3 comprises 12 residues. The germline V gene encodes CDR1 SNHLY and CDR2 FYNNEI. V was cut by 7 bases and J by 5 bases, with 11 bases left in between. CDR3 residues: CASISGAYGYTF. DNA of the CDR3: TGTGCCAGCATAAGTGGGGCGTATGGCTACACCTTC.

The chain links TRBV18 to TRBJ1-1; TRBD1 aligns across 7 bases. Trimming cost V 5 bases and J 7 bases; bases outside gene matches: 7. The germline CDR1 and CDR2 sequences are KGHSH and LQKENI. The CDR3 loop spans 13 amino acids. CDR3 DNA: TGTGCCAGCTCATCAGGGGGGTCTGGTGAAGCTTTCTTT. Translated: CASSSGGSGEAFF.

The J gene is TRBJ1-2, the V gene TRBV6-6, with 8 bases identical to TRBD1. V was clipped by 0 bases and J by 7 bases; unmatched bases: 4. The CDR3 covers 14 residues. Germline values: CDR1 MNHNY, CDR2 SVGAGI (reference sequence). The CDR3 DNA sequence: TGTGCCAGCAGTTACTCTAGGACAGGGACTGGCTACACCTTC. Its protein is CASSYSRTGTGYTF.

Details on this clone: Mismatch with germline at one junction end may stem from a read error. Other DNA sequences within the sample encode an identical CDR3. The CDR3 is CASSLGGPANYGYTF. Here the CDR3 DNA reads TGCGCCAGCAGCTTGGGAGGGCCCGCTAATTATGGCTACACCTTC. This sequence joins TRBV5-1 and TRBJ1-2; D ambiguous. This CDR3 has 15 amino acids. CDR1 and CDR2 from the germline V gene are SGHRS and YFSETQ.

The V call is TRBV5-1, the J call TRBJ2-2; a weak D match, TRBD2 (6 bases). Germline lookup yields CDR1 SGHRS and CDR2 YFSETQ. The germline V and J ends were trimmed by 7 bases and 4 bases, with 14 bases remaining between them. The CDR3 loop spans 14 amino acids. CDR3 bases: TGCGCCAGCGGACCCATCGGGAGCACCGGGGAGCTGTTTTTT. This codes for CASGPIGSTGELFF. The full variable domain, rest sourced from reference TRBV5-1 and TRBJ2-2, is KAGVTQTPRYLIKTRGQQVTLSCSPISGHRSVSWYQQTPGQGLQFLFEYFSETQRNKGNFPGRFSGRQFSNSRSEMNVSTLELGDSALYLCASGPIGSTGELFFGEGSRLTVL.

The rearrangement uses TRBV4-1 and TRBJ2-2; 7 bases map to TRBD2. The length of the CDR3 is 14 residues. CDR1 is MGHRA and CDR2 is YSYEKL in the germline V gene. V dropped 8 bases and J dropped 0; count of bases not matched to a gene: 3. CDR3 loop: CASRGVSNTGELFF. CDR3 in DNA: TGCGCCAGCCGGGGGGTGTCGAACACCGGGGAGCTGTTTTTT.

The chain has TRBV7-2 and TRBJ2-5; 9 bases are shared with TRBD1. J gave up 5 bases and V 2 bases, and 6 bases lay outside the gene matches. The CDR3 spans 15 residues. From germline, CDR1 is SGHTA and CDR2 FQGNSA. CDR3 coding DNA: TGTGCCAGCAGCTTACTAGGACAGGGGTTGGAGACCCAGTACTTC. Its protein product is CASSLLGQGLETQYF. Together with reference TRBV7-2 and TRBJ2-5, the CDR3 gives the full variable domain: GAGVSQSPSNKVTEKGKDVELRCDPISGHTALYWYRQSLGQGLEFLIYFQGNSAPDKSGLPSDRFSAERTGGSVSTLTIQRTQQEDSAVYLCASSLLGQGLETQYFGPGTRLLVL.

This clone occurred a few times. The chain joins TRBV5-5 to TRBJ2-1; 10 bases are shared with TRBD2. Per germline, CDR1 SGHKS and CDR2 YYEKEE (reference sequence). V lost 1 base and J lost 4; bases outside the gene matches: 8. The CDR3 runs 17 residues. CDR3 nucleotide sequence: TGTGCCAGCAGCTTGCGGGGTAGCGGGGGGCAGTACAATGAGCAGTTCTTC. This codes for CASSLRGSGGQYNEQFF.

The genes are TRBV28 and TRBJ2-3; 13 positions agree with TRBD2. The CDR3 has 13 residues. Germline V lookup: CDR1 MDHEN, CDR2 SYDVKM. With V trimmed by 10 bases and J by 6 bases, 4 bases remained unmatched. The chain's CDR3 is CATTSGGADTQYF. CDR3 DNA sequence: TGTGCCACCACTAGCGGGGGGGCGGATACGCAGTATTTT.

The gene calls are TRBV30 and TRBJ2-7; TRBD1 matches at 8 bases. Unmatched junction bases numbered 8, after V lost 3 bases and J lost 1 base. The CDR3 runs 15 residues. The V gene's germline CDR1 is GTSNPN and CDR2 SVGIG (reference sequence). The chain's CDR3 is CAWSHFRGQSYEQYF. The CDR3 bases are TGTGCCTGGAGCCATTTCAGGGGGCAATCCTACGAGCAGTACTTC.

V is TRBV6-5 and J is TRBJ2-5; D perhaps matches TRBD2 (5 bases). CDR3 length equals 15 residues. The V and J ends lost 6 bases and 1 base respectively, with 15 bases between them. CDR1 and CDR2 (germline): MNHEY, SVGAGI. The CDR3 reads CASRTSAAAQETQYF. The CDR3 DNA follows: TGTGCCAGCAGGACCTCAGCGGCAGCCCAAGAGACCCAGTACTTC.

In DNA form, the CDR3 reads TGTGCCAGCTCCCCCCTGGCAGGCCTTCTCTATGGCTACACCTTC. Its protein is CASSPLAGLLYGYTF. V usage is TRBV18 and J usage is TRBJ1-2; D ambiguous. V was pared by 6 bases and J by 4 bases, with 18 bases between. The CDR3 spans 15 residues. CDR1 and CDR2 from the germline V gene are KGHSH and LQKENI.

This chain links TRBV6-5 with TRBJ2-7; 13 nucleotides agree with TRBD2. Germline V gene sequence: CDR1 MNHEY, CDR2 SVGAGI. The CDR3 contains 16 residues. The junction had 3 bases not matched to a gene; V was cut back by 0 bases and J by 4 bases. The CDR3 DNA reads as TGTGCCAGCAGTTACTCGGTGACTAGCGGGGGGTACGAGCAGTACTTC. It specifies CASSYSVTSGGYEQYF.

In nucleotides, the CDR3 is TGTGCCAGCAGCTTGCGGTTAGAGGGCAATTCACCCCTCCACTTT. Protein sequence: CASSLRLEGNSPLHF. The V gene is TRBV5-8, the J gene TRBJ1-6; D remains ambiguous. CDR3 size: 15 residues. The germline V gene encodes CDR1 SGHTS and CDR2 YDEGEE. Trimming took 1 base from V and 7 from J, leaving 12 bases between them.

By sample fraction, this clone is medium-sized. The CDR3 region is CAISSGRDSNQPQHF. CDR3 nucleotide sequence: TGTGCCATCAGCTCTGGGAGGGACTCCAATCAGCCCCAGCATTTT. J is TRBJ1-5 and V is TRBV10-3; D may be TRBD1 (5 bases). This CDR3 is 15 amino acids long. The V gene's germline CDR1 is ENHRY and CDR2 SYGVKD. Trimming cost V 6 bases and J 3 bases, with 15 bases left between them.

The CDR3 DNA follows: TGTGCCAGCAGCGGGACAGCCTACGAGCAGTACTTC. Translation gives CASSGTAYEQYF. This chain connects TRBV6-6 to TRBJ2-7, with TRBD1 identical over 7 bases. J was trimmed by 2 bases and V by 6 bases; bases with no gene match: 1. Germline values: CDR1 MNHNY, CDR2 SVGAGI (reference sequence). The CDR3 runs 12 residues.